This T cell receptor (beta chain) was recovered during a study of T-cell reconstitution after alpha-beta-depleted transplantation in children. Unique molecular identifiers were built into the TCRbeta library. TCRdb reprocessed the PCR reads with MiXCR, giving one entry per CDR3 protein. The sample records some 200,000 distinct CDR3 sequences, about a tenth being singletons. The CDR3 has 13 amino acids. The trim removed 10 bases at V and 3 bases at J, leaving 4 bases unmatched. In germline, CDR1 is ENHRY, CDR2 SYGVKD. The sequencing used PBMCs from the stem cell graft donor, collected from the stem cell graft. The V gene is TRBV10-3, the J gene TRBJ2-7; 12 nucleotides line up with TRBD2. The sequence was obtained from a human donor who donated a stem cell graft to a child with acute lymphoblastic leukemia. CDR3 in amino acids: CATTSGGYYEQYF. The CDR3 nucleotides read TGTGCCACTACTAGCGGGGGGTACTACGAGCAGTACTTC.